The clone carrying this TCR beta chain was found a few times. The sample originates from a study of cytomegalovirus exposure and HLA in healthy donors. The CDR3 runs 15 residues. The V and J ends lost 2 bases and 10 bases respectively, with 18 bases between them. Germline V lookup: CDR1 KGHSH, CDR2 LQKENI. The PCR had 60 Vbeta and 13 Jbeta primers. TCRdb's table, derived via immunoSEQ multiplex PCR, lists solely in-frame clones and lacks some. The table records some 120,000 clones, approximately 78% of them present only once. This TCR was sampled from a young man in good health and CMV-seropositive. The sample consisted of PBMCs. The V gene is TRBV18, the J gene TRBJ2-1; maybe TRBD2 (6 bases). Written as DNA, the CDR3 is TGTGCCAGCTCACCAAGGGGACTCACTACCGGGGAGCAGTTCTTC. It translates to CASSPRGLTTGEQFF.